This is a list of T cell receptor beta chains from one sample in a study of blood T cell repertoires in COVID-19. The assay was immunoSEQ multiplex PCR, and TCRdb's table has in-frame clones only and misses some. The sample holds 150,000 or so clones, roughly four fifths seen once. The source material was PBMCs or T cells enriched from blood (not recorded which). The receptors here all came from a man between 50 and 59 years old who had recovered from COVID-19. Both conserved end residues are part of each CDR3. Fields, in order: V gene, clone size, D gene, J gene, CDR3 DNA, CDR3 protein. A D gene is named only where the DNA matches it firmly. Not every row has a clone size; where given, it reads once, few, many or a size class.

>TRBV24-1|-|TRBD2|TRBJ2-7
TGTGCCACCAGTGAACAAGCGGGGTACGAGCAGTACTTC
CATSEQAGYEQYF
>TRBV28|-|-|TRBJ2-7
TGTGCCAGCAGCTTACAGGGCTTATCCTACGAGCAGTACTTC
CASSLQGLSYEQYF
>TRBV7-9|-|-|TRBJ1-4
TGTGCCAGCAGCTCACGGGGAGGGGCGCCTAATGAAAAACTGTTTTTT
CASSSRGGAPNEKLFF
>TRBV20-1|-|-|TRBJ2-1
TGCAGTGCTGGCCTCTACAATGAGCAGTTCTTC
CSAGLYNEQFF
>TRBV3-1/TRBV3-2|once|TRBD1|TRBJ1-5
TGTGCCAGCAGCCAGAGGACAGGGAATCAGCCCCAGCATTTT
CASSQRTGNQPQHF
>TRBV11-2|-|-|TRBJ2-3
TGTGCCAGCAGCTTAGATTTAACAGATACGCAGTATTTT
CASSLDLTDTQYF
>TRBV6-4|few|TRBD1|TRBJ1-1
TGTGCCAGCCGGGGGACAGACATGAACACTGAAGCTTTCTTT
CASRGTDMNTEAFF
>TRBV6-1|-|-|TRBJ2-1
TGTGCCAGCAGTGAGGGCGGGGCTCTAGAGCAGTTCTTC
CASSEGGALEQFF
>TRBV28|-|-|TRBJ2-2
TGTGCCAGCAGTCGTTCCGGGGAGCTGTTTTTT
CASSRSGELFF
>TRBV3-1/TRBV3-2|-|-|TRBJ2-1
TGTGCCAGCAGCAAGGGGTCAGAAGCACGGGATGAGCAGTTCTTC
CASSKGSEARDEQFF
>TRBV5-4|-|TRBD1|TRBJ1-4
TGTGCCAGCAGCATGACAGGGGGCGATGAAAAACTGTTTTTT
CASSMTGGDEKLFF
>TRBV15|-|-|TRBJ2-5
TGTGCCACCAGCAGAGATGGTCTTCCCGCGTACCAAGAGACCCAGTACTTC
CATSRDGLPAYQETQYF
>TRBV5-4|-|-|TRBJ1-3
TGTGCCAGCAGCTTGGCCGGGGGGAGCTCTGGAAACACCATATATTTT
CASSLAGGSSGNTIYF
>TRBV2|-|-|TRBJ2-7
TGTGCCAGCAGTGACGACAACTCCTACGAGCAGTACTTC
CASSDDNSYEQYF
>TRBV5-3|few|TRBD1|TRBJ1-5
TGTGCCAGAGCACAGGGGAGTGAAGGTCAGCCCCAGCATTTT
CARAQGSEGQPQHF
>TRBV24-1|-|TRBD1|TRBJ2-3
TGTGCCACCAGTGATTTGAACAGGGGGAGCACAGATACGCAGTATTTT
CATSDLNRGSTDTQYF